Sequencing of this T cell receptor beta chain was carried out in a study of cytomegalovirus exposure and HLA in healthy donors (dated by TCRdb to the late 2010s). Broadly, across the study: In an earlier analysis of some 610 of the donors, approximately 300 Gb of sequence data and 120 million or so unique TCR beta sequences from roughly 190 million T cells were reported. Approximately 300 gigabases of sequencing data and about 92 million unique TCR sequences made up an early release that covered about 640 HLA-typed donors. Of the approximately 400 genotyped donors, 65% to 90% fell in the genetic ancestry cluster associated with self-reported Caucasian donors. The aim of the study was to test whether cataloging public T cell receptors could identify signatures of past pathogen exposure. Using immunosequencing, the study profiled T cell repertoires from 500 to 800 subjects and related those repertoires to cytomegalovirus serostatus. Along with the approximately 700-subject first cohort, a separate validation cohort of 120 different subjects was used. To predict cytomegalovirus infection status, the study combined high-throughput TCR immunosequencing, statistical association of individual TCRs with disease status, and machine learning. To study patterns of TCR occurrence, a later analysis re-analyzed previously published TCR beta repertoires from under 750 donors and added high-resolution HLA genotyping. Rather than drawing on any new phenotypic data, the later analysis identified candidate immune exposures from TCR beta sequences and the way those sequences occurred across donors. To decide whether each TCR beta V gene segment behaved as functional or pseudogenic, an earlier analysis of approximately 600 of the donors relied on high-throughput TCR beta sequencing. Alongside the repertoire data, information on donor age, sex, ethnicity and CMV serostatus was compiled. Genome-wide SNP genotypes for about 60% of the roughly 670 donors were used in a later genetic analysis, which treated that subset as a discovery cohort. All discovery cohort repertoires had been generated on a single sequencing platform. HLA typing covered class I and class II loci at four-digit resolution. The number of donors typed differed by locus, with roughly 620-630 for A, B, C, DRB1 and DQB1, 522 for DQA1, approximately 580 for DPA1, and around 460 for DPB1. Because of strong linkage in the cohort, roughly five DR-DQ haplotypes were treated as single units for association and clustering. Among about 410 genotyped donors of the cohort, an average of approximately 200,000 unique TCR beta nucleotide sequences was sequenced per donor, of which about 19% were non-productive. General conclusions and limits of the study: Three of the identified cytomegalovirus-associated TCR beta chains were confirmed in vitro to be specific for cytomegalovirus antigens. The sequencing pipeline was judged likely to have produced a cluster of highly shared sequence variants as a technical artifact. In a later genetic analysis, a missense DCLRE1C variant was associated with V-gene and J-gene trimming of TCR beta chains, and the association was replicated in an independent cohort. Some IMGT-functional V segments, including TRBV6-2 and TRBV6-3, could not be told apart with the 87-base-pair reads, so those segments were excluded. A later analysis associated about 18,000 TCR beta sequences with specific HLA alleles at a false discovery rate of 0.05. Strong co-occurrence of HLA alleles, especially DR and DQ, made assigning TCR associations to individual alleles difficult. The study listed 150 to 200 TCR beta chains as associated with cytomegalovirus. The earlier analysis of approximately 590 of the donors excluded approximately 17 rarely observed V segments, including chromosome 9 orphons, because counts were too low. A later genetic analysis reported fewer N-insertions in productive TCRs among donors in an Asian-associated ancestry cluster than the roughly 700-donor mean. Correlated functional status among segregating V segments might be attributable to linkage disequilibrium, but an unknown experimental factor could not be ruled out. This cohort had only TCR beta chains sequenced, and the lack of alpha or paired-chain data limited which features could be detected. For the cohort, immune exposure information was limited to CMV serostatus. In a later analysis, the rate of TCR association differed among HLA loci, with DRB1 alleles having the most associated TCRs and HLA-C alleles having the fewest. A further reported finding was that TCR beta sequences accurately predicted the HLA-A and HLA-B alleles for most subjects in the first cohort. Most CMV-associated TCR beta chains appeared to be HLA-restricted in a later analysis, and the HLA associations seemed to be driven largely by CMV exposure. According to a later analysis, parvovirus B19, influenza, CMV and Epstein-Barr virus appeared linked to several top co-occurrence clusters. Cytomegalovirus status was reported to be diagnosed by the classifier with high specificity and sensitivity in both the original and validation cohorts. It was suggested by the authors that the approach could potentially be generalized to other disease states and immunological phenotypes. An earlier analysis of around 600 of the donors showed that most TCR beta V segments appeared in productive rearrangements either about 90% or about 30% of the time, which broadly matched IMGT annotations. Because HLA typing was unavailable for some donors at each locus, only the typed subset was used in association tests. Across donors, most TCR sequences were observed very rarely, whereas some public TCRs were present in many individuals. In a later analysis, HLA-associated TCR beta chains showed more clonal expansion and lower generation probabilities than non-associated chains that were equally common. Roughly uniform sequencing depth across donors was assumed in presence/absence analyses, although this assumption may not hold.

Receptors were amplified or captured by the immunoSEQ multiplex PCR assay. For the multiplex PCR, a mixture combining 60 forward primers for TCR Vbeta segments and 13 reverse primers for TCR Jbeta segments was used. The CDR3 region of rearranged TCR beta genes was amplified from genomic DNA by a multiplex PCR assay. The amplified TCR beta libraries were sequenced on the Illumina HiSeq System as 87-base-pair reads. The original pipeline was this. A later analysis counted approximately 74 million unique TCR beta chains across the 650 to 700 repertoires, and around 9.9 million of these chains were shared by at least two donors. Raw reads were error-corrected and collapsed into unique sequences with a nearest-neighbor algorithm that merged closely related sequences to remove PCR and sequencing errors. CDR3 sequences were aligned to IMGT reference sequences to assign V, D and J gene segments. For a sequence to be retained, a match of at least six nucleotides to both a V gene segment and a J gene segment was required. Rearrangements were called productive when the CDR3 lacked stop codons and stayed in frame with V and J; all others were non-productive. Following IMGT convention, CDR3 was defined as the stretch from the second conserved V-encoded cysteine to the conserved J-encoded phenylalanine. The earlier analysis of about 610 of the donors excluded sequences that lacked an unambiguous match to a single V gene segment. In an earlier analysis of more than 500 of the donors, a V segment was called functional when productive rearrangements were above 56.7%, and segregating when the standard deviation between donors exceeded 5%. A statistical classification framework was developed to diagnose cytomegalovirus status using the catalog of TCR beta chain sequences. V and J gene assignment, in a later analysis, came from comparing TCR nucleotide sequences with IMGT/GENE-DB human TR gene sequences. A later analysis assigned CDR3 sequences and most-parsimonious VDJ recombination scenarios with the TCRdist pipeline. In a later analysis, every TCR beta chain was defined by the combination of its CDR3 amino acid sequence and its V-gene family, and reads without a unique V-gene family were dropped. As a way to deal with suspected cross-contamination and a sequencing artifact, a later analysis dropped more than 500 nucleotide sequences that were highly shared and had low generation probability. In a later analysis, a clonal expansion index for each public chain was calculated from normalized within-repertoire ranks of inferred template counts. In a later analysis, generation probabilities were computed using a VDJ recombination model fitted to out-of-frame rearrangements, and the results were checked against IGoR. A later analysis scored TCR-TCR, TCR-HLA and TCR-CMV co-occurrence with hypergeometric tests, applying a repertoire-size bias correction to TCR pairs. A later analysis estimated false discovery rates by permuting HLA or CMV assignments 20 times. In a later analysis, co-occurring TCRs were grouped with DBSCAN, and TCRdist sequence similarity was added when clustering was performed within HLA-allele-positive subsets. Repertoires with fewer than 30,000 or more than 120,000 public chains, plus five repertoires with anomalous nucleotide sharing, were excluded from co-occurrence clustering. In its TCRdb copy, this immuneACCESS table keeps in-frame sequences only and misses some clones. Where compared with another copy, unresolved V genes explain less than half of these, and the others have no known cause. The V and J calls and the clone size are those of that table, but D and trimming were determined from the DNA. This sample gives 200,000 or so clones in total; about 70% of them show up just once. Of the sample, 2.6% falls within the top ten clones.

In total, roughly 670 healthy bone marrow donors made up the cohort. At the time of sampling, all cohort members were nominally healthy, though unrecorded immune exposures were likely present. The donor was CMV seropositive and was included in the group of 250 to 300 seropositive cohort members. Every donor gave a peripheral blood sample, and the peripheral blood mononuclear cells from that sample were used for TCR beta sequencing. Genomic DNA extraction from the blood cell samples was performed with the Qiagen DNeasy Blood Extraction Kit. The CDR3, from cysteine to phenylalanine, totals 16 residues. Only the CDR3 DNA stays, 48 bases, in frame from base 1. Via the germline V gene, CDR1 is SGHVS and CDR2 FQNEAQ. V was cut back by 5 bases and J by 6 bases, leaving a gap of 20 bases between them. This clone was detected only a few times. Its antigen is currently not known. No base quality information exists; no much larger clone differs at one position.

The chain couples TRBV7-8 to TRBJ2-1; 5 matching bases give a weak D call of TRBD2. The sample was PBMCs. The TCR originated in a man between 35 and 55 years old in good health and CMV-seropositive. This receptor carries the CDR3 CASSHTFGDLGNEQFF. The DNA sequence is as follows: TGTGCCAGCAGCCATACATTCGGGGATTTGGGCAATGAGCAGTTCTTC.